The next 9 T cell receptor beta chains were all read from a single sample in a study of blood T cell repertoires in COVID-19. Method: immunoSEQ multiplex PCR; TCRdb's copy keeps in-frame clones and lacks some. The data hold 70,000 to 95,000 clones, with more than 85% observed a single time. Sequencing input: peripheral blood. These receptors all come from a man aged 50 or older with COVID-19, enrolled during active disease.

CDR3 residues: CASTTLTGVREKLFF. The CDR3 bases are TGTGCCAGCACGACACTGACAGGGGTCAGGGAAAAACTGTTTTTT. V usage is TRBV2 and J usage is TRBJ1-4, with 8 bases identical to TRBD1. V dropped 7 bases and J dropped 8; count of bases not matched to a gene: 12. The germline V gene has CDR1 SNHLY and CDR2 FYNNEI. This CDR3 has 15 amino acids.

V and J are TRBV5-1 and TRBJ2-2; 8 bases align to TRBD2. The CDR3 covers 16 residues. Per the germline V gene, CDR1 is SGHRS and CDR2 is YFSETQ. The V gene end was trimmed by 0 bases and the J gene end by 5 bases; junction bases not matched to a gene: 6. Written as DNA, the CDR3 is TGCGCCAGCAGCTTGGGGCTAGCGGGTTTTACCGGGGAGCTGTTTTTT. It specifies CASSLGLAGFTGELFF.

As DNA, the CDR3 is TGTGCCAGCAGCCAAGGGGCAGGGGAGGGTGGCTACACCTTC. Its protein is CASSQGAGEGGYTF. The rearrangement links TRBV3-1 (or the pseudogene TRBV3-2) to TRBJ1-2; tentatively, D is TRBD1 (6 bases). The CDR3 runs 14 residues. Trimming took 1 base from V and 7 from J, leaving 13 bases between them. Germline values: CDR1 LGHDT, CDR2 YNNKEL (reference sequence).

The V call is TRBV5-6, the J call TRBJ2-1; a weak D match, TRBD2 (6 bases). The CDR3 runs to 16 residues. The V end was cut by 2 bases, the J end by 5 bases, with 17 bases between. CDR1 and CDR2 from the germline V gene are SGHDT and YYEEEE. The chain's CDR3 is CASSFVSGGLDNEQFF. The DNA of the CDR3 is TGTGCCAGCAGCTTTGTTAGCGGAGGACTGGACAATGAGCAGTTCTTC.

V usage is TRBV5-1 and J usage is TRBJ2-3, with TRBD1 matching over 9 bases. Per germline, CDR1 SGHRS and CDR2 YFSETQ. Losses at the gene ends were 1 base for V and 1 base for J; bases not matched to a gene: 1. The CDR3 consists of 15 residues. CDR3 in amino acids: CASSLRDRGTDTQYF. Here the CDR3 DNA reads TGCGCCAGCAGCTTGAGGGACAGGGGCACAGATACGCAGTATTTT.

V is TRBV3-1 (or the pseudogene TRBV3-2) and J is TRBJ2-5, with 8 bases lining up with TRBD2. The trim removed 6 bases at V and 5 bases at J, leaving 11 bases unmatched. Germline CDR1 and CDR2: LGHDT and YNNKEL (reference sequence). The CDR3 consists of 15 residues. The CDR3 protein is CASRPYTSGGETQYF. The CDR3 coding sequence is TGTGCCAGCAGACCATATACTAGCGGCGGGGAGACCCAGTACTTC.

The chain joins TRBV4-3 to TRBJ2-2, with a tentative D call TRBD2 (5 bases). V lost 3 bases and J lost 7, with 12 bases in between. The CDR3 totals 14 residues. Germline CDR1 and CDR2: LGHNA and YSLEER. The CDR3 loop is CASSQRRRSGELFF. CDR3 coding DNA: TGCGCCAGCAGCCAGCGGCGGAGGAGCGGGGAGCTGTTTTTT.

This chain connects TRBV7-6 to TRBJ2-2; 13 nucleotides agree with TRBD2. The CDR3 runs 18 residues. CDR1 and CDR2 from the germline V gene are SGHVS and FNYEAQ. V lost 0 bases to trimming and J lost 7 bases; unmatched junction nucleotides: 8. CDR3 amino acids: CASSLALAGGPEIGELFF. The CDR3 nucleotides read TGTGCCAGCAGCTTAGCACTAGCGGGAGGGCCAGAAATCGGGGAGCTGTTTTTT.

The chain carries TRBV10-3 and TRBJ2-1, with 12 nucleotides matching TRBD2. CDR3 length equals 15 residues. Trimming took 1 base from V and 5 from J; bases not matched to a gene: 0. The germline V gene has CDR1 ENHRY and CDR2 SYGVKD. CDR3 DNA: TGTGCCATCAGTGAGTGGACTAGCGGGAACAATGAGCAGTTCTTC. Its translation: CAISEWTSGNNEQFF.